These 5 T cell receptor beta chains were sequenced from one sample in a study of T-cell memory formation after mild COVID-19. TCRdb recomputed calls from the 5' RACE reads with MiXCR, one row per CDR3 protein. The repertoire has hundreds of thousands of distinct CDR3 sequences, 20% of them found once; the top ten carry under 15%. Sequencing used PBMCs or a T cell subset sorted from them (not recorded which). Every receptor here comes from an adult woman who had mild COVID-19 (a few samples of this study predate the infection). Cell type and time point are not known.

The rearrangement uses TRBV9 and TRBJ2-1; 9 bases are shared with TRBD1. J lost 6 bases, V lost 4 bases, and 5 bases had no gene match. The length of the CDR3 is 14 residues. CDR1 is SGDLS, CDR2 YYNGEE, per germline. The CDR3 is CASSPRTGVNEQFF. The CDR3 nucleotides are TGTGCCAGCAGCCCCCGGACAGGGGTCAATGAGCAGTTCTTC.

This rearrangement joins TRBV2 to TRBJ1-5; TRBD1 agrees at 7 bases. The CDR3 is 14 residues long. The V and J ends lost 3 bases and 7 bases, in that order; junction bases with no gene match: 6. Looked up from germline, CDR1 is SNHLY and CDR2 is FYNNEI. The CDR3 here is CASSERDSAQPQHF. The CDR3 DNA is TGTGCCAGCAGTGAGCGGGACAGCGCCCAGCCCCAGCATTTT. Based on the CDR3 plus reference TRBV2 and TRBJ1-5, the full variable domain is EPEVTQTPSHQVTQMGQEVILRCVPISNHLYFYWYRQILGQKVEFLVSFYNNEISEKSEIFDDQFSVERPDGSNFTLKIRSTKLEDSAMYFCASSERDSAQPQHFGDGTRLSIL.

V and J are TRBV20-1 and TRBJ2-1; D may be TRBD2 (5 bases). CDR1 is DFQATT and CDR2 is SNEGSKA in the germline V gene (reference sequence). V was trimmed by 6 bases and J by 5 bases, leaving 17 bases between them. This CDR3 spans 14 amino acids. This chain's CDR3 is CSAEDWLLDNEQFF. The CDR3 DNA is TGCAGTGCCGAGGACTGGCTCTTGGACAATGAGCAGTTCTTC.

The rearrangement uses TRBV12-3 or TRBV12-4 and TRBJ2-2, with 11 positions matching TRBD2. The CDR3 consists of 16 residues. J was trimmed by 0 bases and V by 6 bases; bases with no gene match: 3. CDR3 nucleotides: TGTGCCAGCAGGGGTAGCGGGGGGGCGAACACCGGGGAGCTGTTTTTT. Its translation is CASRGSGGANTGELFF.

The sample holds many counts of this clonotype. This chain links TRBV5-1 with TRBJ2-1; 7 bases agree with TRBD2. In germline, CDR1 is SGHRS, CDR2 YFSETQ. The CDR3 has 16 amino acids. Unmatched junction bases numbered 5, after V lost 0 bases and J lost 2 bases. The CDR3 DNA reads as TGCGCCAGCAGCTTGGAGGCGGGAGCGGCCTACAATGAGCAGTTCTTC. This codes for CASSLEAGAAYNEQFF.